These 2 T cell receptor beta chains were all obtained from the same sample, sequenced in a study of OX40 agonist ivuxolimab in advanced cancers. Produced via immunoSEQ multiplex PCR; TCRdb's table is partial and in-frame only. The sample carries about 68,000 clones, around four fifths recorded once. Material: CD4+ or CD8+ T cells sorted from blood, obtained in a trial of the OX40 agonist ivuxolimab. Receptors were obtained from an adult with an advanced solid tumor such as melanoma, head and neck, liver or kidney cancer.

The genes are TRBV5-1 and TRBJ2-2, with D perhaps being TRBD1 or TRBD2 (5 bases each). Per germline, CDR1 SGHRS and CDR2 YFSETQ. CDR3 length equals 17 residues. V was shortened by 0 bases and J by 1 base, with 13 bases between the two germline ends. The CDR3, as DNA: TGCGCCAGCAGCTTGGTAATTGGGACGGTGAACACCGGGGAGCTGTTTTTT. Protein sequence: CASSLVIGTVNTGELFF.

The CDR3 region has the DNA TGTGCCAGCAGTCCGCCGGACAGCCTTGTTGGACCCCTCCACTTT. Amino acids: CASSPPDSLVGPLHF. This chain uses TRBV6-1 with TRBJ1-6, with D perhaps matching TRBD1 (6 bases). This CDR3 has 15 amino acids. The germline gives CDR1 MNHNS, CDR2 SASEGT. Trimming removed 5 bases at V and 12 bases at J, with 20 bases between.